This paragraph covers one T cell receptor (beta chain) sequence. After removal of 6 bases from V and 2 bases from J, the junction contained 7 bases not matched to a gene. The CDR3 has 14 amino acids. CDR1 is MNHEY and CDR2 is SVGEGT in the germline V gene. Sequencing was performed with immunoSEQ multiplex PCR; in TCRdb, only in-frame clones are kept and a portion is missing. The sample lists roughly 400,000 clones; about 88% were seen once. These data originate in a study of blood T cell repertoires in COVID-19. The specimen was PBMCs or T cells enriched from blood (not recorded which). This rearrangement joins TRBV6-2 or TRBV6-3 to TRBJ2-7, with 7 nucleotides matching TRBD2. The receptor comes from a woman in her late teens or twenties who had been exposed to COVID-19. The CDR3 DNA is TGTGCCAGCAGCTTTACTAGCGTAGCCTACGAGCAGTACTTC. Amino acid sequence: CASSFTSVAYEQYF.